This entry is about one T cell receptor beta chain. Its antigen remains unidentified. This sample stems from a study of type 1 and type 2 diabetes patients. Study in general: From PBMCs, CD4+ and CD8+ T cells were isolated by magnetic microbeads. Notes on the study in general: Unmatched age and gender across groups might bias interpretation.

Trimming took 4 bases from V and 7 from J, leaving 21 bases between them. The V gene's germline CDR1 is SGHRS and CDR2 YFSETQ. There are 15 residues in the CDR3. Peripheral blood, around 10 milliliters per participant, was collected. PCR was run on genomic DNA. The TCR beta CDR3 region was amplified using 30 forward and 13 reverse primers. MiXCR, run by TCRdb on the multiplex PCR reads, gives a single entry per CDR3 protein. The sample consists of under 300,000 distinct CDR3 sequences, approximately 45% of them appearing once. The rearrangement joins TRBV5-1 to TRBJ2-7; D might be TRBD2 (6 bases). The clonotype comes from a young man with type 2 diabetes. The sequenced sample was peripheral blood mononuclear cells (PBMCs). CDR3: CASSSNTGGYSEQYF. The CDR3 region has the DNA TGCGCCAGCAGCAGCAATACCGGGGGATACTCGGAGCAGTACTTC.